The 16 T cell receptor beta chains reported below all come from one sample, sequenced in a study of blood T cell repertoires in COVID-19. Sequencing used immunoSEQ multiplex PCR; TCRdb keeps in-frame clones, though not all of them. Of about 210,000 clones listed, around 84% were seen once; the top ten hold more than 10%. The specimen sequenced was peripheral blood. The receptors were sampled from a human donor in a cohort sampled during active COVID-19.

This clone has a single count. The CDR3 region is CASRNRGYGDYGYTF. CDR3 sequence (DNA): TGTGCCAGCAGAAACAGGGGATACGGGGACTATGGCTACACCTTC. The chain carries TRBV5-6 and TRBJ1-2; 7 nucleotides line up with TRBD1. CDR3 length: 15 amino acids. V lost 5 bases, J lost 3 bases, and 10 bases stayed unmatched. From germline, CDR1 is SGHDT and CDR2 YYEEEE. The full variable domain, rest sourced from reference TRBV5-6 and TRBJ1-2, is DAGVTQSPTHLIKTRGQQVTLRCSPKSGHDTVSWYQQALGQGPQFIFQYYEEEERQRGNFPDRFSGHQFPNYSSELNVNALLLGDSALYLCASRNRGYGDYGYTFGSGTRLTVV.

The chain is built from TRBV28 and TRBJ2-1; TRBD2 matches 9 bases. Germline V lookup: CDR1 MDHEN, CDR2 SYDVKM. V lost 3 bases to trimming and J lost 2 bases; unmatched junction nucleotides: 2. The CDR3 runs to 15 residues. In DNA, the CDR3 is TGTGCCAGCAGTTTCTTAGCGGGAGCCTACAATGAGCAGTTCTTC. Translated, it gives CASSFLAGAYNEQFF.

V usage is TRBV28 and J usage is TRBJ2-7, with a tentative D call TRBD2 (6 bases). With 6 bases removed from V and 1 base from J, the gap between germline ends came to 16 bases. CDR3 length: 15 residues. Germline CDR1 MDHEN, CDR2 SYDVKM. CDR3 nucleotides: TGTGCCAGCAGCTCCCCCTTCGGGGGTTCCTACGAGCAGTACTTC. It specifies CASSSPFGGSYEQYF. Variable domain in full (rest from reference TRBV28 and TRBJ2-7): DVKVTQSSRYLVKRTGEKVFLECVQDMDHENMFWYRQDPGLGLRLIYFSYDVKMKEKGDIPEGYSVSREKKERFSLILESASTNQTSMYLCASSSPFGGSYEQYFGPGTRLTVT.

The chain's CDR3 is CATRVSGEAFF. CDR3 bases: TGTGCCACCCGGGTATCCGGTGAAGCTTTCTTT. The chain recombines TRBV2 with TRBJ1-1; D not resolved. This CDR3 has 11 residues. Between the trimmed V and J ends, which lost 10 bases and 7 bases, there was a span of 13 bases. The germline gives CDR1 SNHLY, CDR2 FYNNEI.

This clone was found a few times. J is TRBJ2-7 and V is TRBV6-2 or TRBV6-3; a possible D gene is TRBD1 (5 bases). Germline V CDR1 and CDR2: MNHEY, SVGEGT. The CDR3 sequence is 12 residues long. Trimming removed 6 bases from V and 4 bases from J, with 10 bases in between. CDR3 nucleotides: TGTGCCAGCAGCCCGACAGAGTACGAGCAGTACTTC. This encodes CASSPTEYEQYF.

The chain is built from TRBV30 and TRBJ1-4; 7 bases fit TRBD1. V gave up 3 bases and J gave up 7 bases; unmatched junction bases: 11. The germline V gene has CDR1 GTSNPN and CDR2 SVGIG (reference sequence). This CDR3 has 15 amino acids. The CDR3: CAWSEGHRGGEKLFF. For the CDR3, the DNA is TGTGCCTGGAGCGAAGGGCACAGGGGAGGTGAAAAACTGTTTTTT. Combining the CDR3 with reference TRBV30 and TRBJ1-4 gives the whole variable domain SQTIHQWPATLVQPVGSPLSLECTVEGTSNPNLYWYRQAAGRGLQLLFYSVGIGQISSEVPQNLSASRPQDRQFILSSKKLLLSDSGFYLCAWSEGHRGGEKLFFGSGTQLSVL.

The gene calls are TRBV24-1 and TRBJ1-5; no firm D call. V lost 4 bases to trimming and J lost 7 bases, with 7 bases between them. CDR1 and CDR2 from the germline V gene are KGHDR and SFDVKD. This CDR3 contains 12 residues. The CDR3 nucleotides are TGTGCCACCAGTGACGTGGCCCAGCCCCAGCATTTT. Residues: CATSDVAQPQHF.

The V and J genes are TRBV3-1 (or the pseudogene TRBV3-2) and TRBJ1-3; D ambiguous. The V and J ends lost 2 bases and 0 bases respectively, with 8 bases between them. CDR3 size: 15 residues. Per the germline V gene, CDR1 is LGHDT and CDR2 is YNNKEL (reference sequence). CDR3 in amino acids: CASSQSLGSGNTIYF. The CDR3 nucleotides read TGTGCCAGCAGCCAAAGCCTCGGCTCTGGAAACACCATATATTTT.

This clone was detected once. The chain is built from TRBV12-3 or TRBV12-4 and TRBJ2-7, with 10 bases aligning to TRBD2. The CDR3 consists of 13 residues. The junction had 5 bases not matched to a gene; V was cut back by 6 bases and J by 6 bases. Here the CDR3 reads CASSPGLASEQYF. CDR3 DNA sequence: TGTGCCAGCAGCCCGGGACTAGCGAGCGAGCAGTACTTC.

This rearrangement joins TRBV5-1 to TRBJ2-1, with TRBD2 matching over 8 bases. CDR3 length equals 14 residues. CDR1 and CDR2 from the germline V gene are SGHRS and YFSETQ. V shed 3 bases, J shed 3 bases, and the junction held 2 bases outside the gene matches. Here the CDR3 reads CASSSLAVYNEQFF. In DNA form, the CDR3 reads TGCGCCAGCAGCTCACTAGCGGTCTACAATGAGCAGTTCTTC.

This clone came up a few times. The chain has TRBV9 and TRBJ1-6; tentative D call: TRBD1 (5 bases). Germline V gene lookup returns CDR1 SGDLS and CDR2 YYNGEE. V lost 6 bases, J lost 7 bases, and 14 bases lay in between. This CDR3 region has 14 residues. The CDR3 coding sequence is TGTGCCAGCACCCGCGGGGGGGAGAATTCACCCCTCCACTTT. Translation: CASTRGGENSPLHF. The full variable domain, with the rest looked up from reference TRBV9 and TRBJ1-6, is DSGVTQTPKHLITATGQRVTLRCSPRSGDLSVYWYQQSLDQGLQFLIQYYNGEERAKGNILERFSAQQFPDLHSELNLSSLELGDSALYFCASTRGGENSPLHFGNGTRLTVT.

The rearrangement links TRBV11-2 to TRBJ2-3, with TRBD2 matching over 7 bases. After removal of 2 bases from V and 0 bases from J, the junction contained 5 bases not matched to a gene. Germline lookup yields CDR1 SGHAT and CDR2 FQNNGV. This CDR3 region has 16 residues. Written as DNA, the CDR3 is TGTGCCAGCAGCTTATGGGAGGGAGCTAGCACAGATACGCAGTATTTT. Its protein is CASSLWEGASTDTQYF.

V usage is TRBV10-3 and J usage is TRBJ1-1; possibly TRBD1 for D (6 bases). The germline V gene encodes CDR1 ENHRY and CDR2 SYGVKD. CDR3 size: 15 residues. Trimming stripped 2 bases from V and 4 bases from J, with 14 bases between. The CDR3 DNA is TGTGCCATCAGTGAGGTTTACAGGGCGGGCACTGAAGCTTTCTTT. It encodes CAISEVYRAGTEAFF.

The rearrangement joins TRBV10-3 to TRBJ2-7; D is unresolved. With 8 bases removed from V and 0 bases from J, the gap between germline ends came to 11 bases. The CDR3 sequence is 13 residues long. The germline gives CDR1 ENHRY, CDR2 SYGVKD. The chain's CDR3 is CAIQFSLSYEQYF. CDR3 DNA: TGTGCCATCCAGTTTTCCCTCTCCTACGAGCAGTACTTC.

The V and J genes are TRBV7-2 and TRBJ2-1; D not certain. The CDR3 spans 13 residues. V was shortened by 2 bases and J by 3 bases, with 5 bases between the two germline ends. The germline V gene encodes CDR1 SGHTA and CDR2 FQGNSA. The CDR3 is CASSLQVYNEQFF. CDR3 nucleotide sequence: TGTGCCAGCAGCTTACAGGTCTACAATGAGCAGTTCTTC.

CDR3 bases: TGTGCCAGCAGCCCCAGGCCGGGGGGGAACTATGGCTACACCTTC. Its protein is CASSPRPGGNYGYTF. The chain couples TRBV5-6 to TRBJ1-2; D is perhaps TRBD1 (5 bases). V shed 4 bases and J shed 2 bases, with 15 bases lying between them. Germline V gives CDR1 SGHDT, CDR2 YYEEEE. There are 15 residues in the CDR3. Based on the CDR3 plus reference TRBV5-6 and TRBJ1-2, the full variable domain is DAGVTQSPTHLIKTRGQQVTLRCSPKSGHDTVSWYQQALGQGPQFIFQYYEEEERQRGNFPDRFSGHQFPNYSSELNVNALLLGDSALYLCASSPRPGGNYGYTFGSGTRLTVV.